The source of this T cell receptor beta chain is a study of CD8 T cells in ankylosing spondylitis. General study results and limits: Reports say disease-linked clones showed up significantly more in matched ankylosing spondylitis synovial fluid. Eight or nine highly homologous variants formed a TCR beta motif that appeared characteristic of ankylosing spondylitis blood.

V lost 4 bases and J 5 bases, leaving 13 bases between the germline ends. This CDR3 has 13 amino acids. The germline CDR1 and CDR2 sequences are SGHRS and YFSETQ. This clonotype occurred many times. Antigen unknown. Quantitative molecular-barcoded 5'-RACE generated the TCR beta libraries. TCRdb itself ran the 5' RACE reads through MiXCR, one entry per CDR3 protein. The sample shows 250,000 or so distinct CDR3 sequences, 15% to 20% of them seen only once. Sequenced sample: blood, either unsorted or a sorted T cell fraction (not recorded which). The sequence was obtained from a male donor with ankylosing spondylitis or in good health (not recorded which). V and J are TRBV5-1 and TRBJ2-7; D might be TRBD2 (6 bases). In nucleotides, the CDR3 is TGCGCCAGCAGCCCGGGACTTATGGACGAGCAGTACTTC. It codes for CASSPGLMDEQYF. The whole variable domain, filled in from reference TRBV5-1 and TRBJ2-7, reads KAGVTQTPRYLIKTRGQQVTLSCSPISGHRSVSWYQQTPGQGLQFLFEYFSETQRNKGNFPGRFSGRQFSNSRSEMNVSTLELGDSALYLCASSPGLMDEQYFGPGTRLTVT.